The rows below give T cell receptor beta chains drawn from one sample of a study of T-cell memory formation after mild COVID-19. One entry per CDR3 protein, called by TCRdb with MiXCR from the 5' RACE reads. There are around 390,000 distinct CDR3 sequences in the sample; 16% occur only once, and about 22% lies in the top ten. Sequencing was performed on PBMCs or a T cell subset sorted from them (not recorded which). These receptor sequences come from a young man who had mild COVID-19 (a few samples of this study predate the infection). Cell type and time point are not known. The CDR3 runs from the conserved cysteine through the conserved F or W. The D gene is left open where the match is weak. Rows give clone size only sometimes, using once, few, many, or a class for an expanded clone.

clone_size,v_call,j_call,d_call,cdr3_aa,cdr3_nt
many,TRBV12-3/TRBV12-4,TRBJ2-5,.,CASSLVLVAGEETQYF,TGTGCCAGCAGTTTAGTATTGGTGGCAGGGGAAGAGACCCAGTACTTC
.,TRBV6-1,TRBJ1-2,TRBD1,CASSELGQPNGYTF,TGTGCCAGCAGTGAATTGGGACAGCCGAACGGCTACACCTTC
few,TRBV7-9,TRBJ1-1,.,CASSTGPGMYAFF,TGTGCCAGCAGCACGGGGCCCGGGATGTACGCTTTCTTT
many,TRBV7-2,TRBJ2-7,.,CASSLEAMTHYEQYF,TGTGCCAGCAGCTTAGAAGCAATGACTCATTACGAGCAGTACTTC
many,TRBV7-9,TRBJ2-3,TRBD2,CASRQIGAGGQDTQYF,TGTGCCAGCAGACAAATCGGGGCGGGGGGCCAGGATACGCAGTATTTT
.,TRBV9,TRBJ2-1,TRBD2,CASSGTSGGWGEQFF,TGTGCCAGCAGCGGGACTAGCGGGGGGTGGGGTGAGCAGTTCTTC
.,TRBV28,TRBJ1-5,.,CASSHPRRVYSNQPQHF,TGTGCCAGCAGCCACCCCCGGCGGGTATATAGCAATCAGCCCCAGCATTTT
.,TRBV12-3/TRBV12-4,TRBJ2-2,TRBD1,CASSSRQGIITGELFF,TGTGCCAGCAGTTCTAGACAGGGGATTATCACCGGGGAGCTGTTTTTT
.,TRBV4-1,TRBJ1-1,.,CASSQDRGRNTEAFF,TGCGCCAGCAGCCAAGACCGGGGGAGGAACACTGAAGCTTTCTTT
.,TRBV24-1,TRBJ2-3,.,CATRDLTGVTDTQYF,TGTGCCACCAGAGATTTGACAGGCGTCACAGATACGCAGTATTTT